These 22 T cell receptor beta chains share one sample of origin, sequenced in a study of vaccination and CD4 T cells after COVID-19. Their target antigens are unknown. Specified treatment: roughly ten-day PBMC culture with coronavirus spike peptide pools or control peptides (ViraFEST assay). Investigators obtained the unexposed donor's CD4+ T cells before the COVID-19 pandemic (2011-2018). Sequencing of cultured CD4+ T cell DNA used the Oncomine TCR Beta short-read assay. Each CDR3 protein is one row after TCRdb ran MiXCR on the PCR reads. In the table there are 5,000 to 7,000 distinct CDR3 sequences, roughly 39% of which are singletons. The material sequenced was CD4+ T cells from blood, cultured in vitro. These receptors were taken from a human donor in good health.

This clonotype has only a few counts. V gene TRBV5-1 combines with J gene TRBJ1-2, with D unresolved. Germline V lookup: CDR1 SGHRS, CDR2 YFSETQ. Between the trimmed V and J ends, which lost 0 bases and 5 bases, there was a span of 8 bases. The CDR3 contains 13 residues. This CDR3 reads CASSLGTEYGYTF. CDR3 bases: TGCGCCAGCAGCTTGGGCACAGAATATGGCTACACCTTC.

As regards this clonotype: Relative to the germline gene, one junction end is altered; a read error may explain this. The chain combines TRBV10-3 with TRBJ1-6; D gene ambiguous. This CDR3 is built from 12 residues. Germline loops: CDR1 ENHRY, CDR2 SYGVKD. In DNA, the CDR3 is TGTGCCATCAGTGGATTTAAGGAATCGCCCATCTTT. Its translation: CAISGFKESPIF.

The V gene is TRBV20-1, the J gene TRBJ1-1, with D unclear. The CDR3 runs 13 residues. V was trimmed by 2 bases and J by 3 bases, leaving 10 bases between them. Germline CDR1 and CDR2: DFQATT and SNEGSKA (reference sequence). CDR3 bases: TGCAGTGCTAGATCGTCGGCGGACACTGAAGCTTTCTTT. Protein sequence: CSARSSADTEAFF.

The rearrangement joins TRBV19 to TRBJ1-6; 8 bases map to TRBD1. The CDR3 contains 15 residues. Trimming took 4 bases from V and 10 from J; bases not matched to a gene: 9. Germline assignment: CDR1 LNHDA and CDR2 SQIVND (reference sequence). The CDR3 DNA sequence: TGTGCCAGTAGTAACGGACAGGGAGGAGAGTCACCCCTCCACTTT. Its translation is CASSNGQGGESPLHF.

The chain couples TRBV7-9 to TRBJ1-1; D is possibly TRBD1 (6 bases). This CDR3 has 12 residues. The V gene's germline CDR1 is SEHNR and CDR2 FQNEAQ (reference sequence). V was shortened by 11 bases and J by 3 bases, with 13 bases between the two germline ends. This chain's CDR3 is CAGGGLDTEAFF. CDR3 in DNA: TGTGCCGGTGGGGGGCTGGACACTGAAGCTTTCTTT.

The CDR3 coding sequence is TGTGCCAGCAGTGAAGCGCCAGGGGATGGCTGGGGGCAGTACTTC. The encoded protein is CASSEAPGDGWGQYF. The chain carries TRBV6-1 and TRBJ2-7, with D possibly being TRBD1 (6 bases). V gave up 0 bases and J gave up 9 bases, with 18 bases separating them. This CDR3 region has 15 residues. The V gene's germline CDR1 is MNHNS and CDR2 SASEGT.

In DNA, the CDR3 is TGTGCCACGCAGGGTTCCCCTAGCACAGATACGCAGTATTTT. Amino acids: CATQGSPSTDTQYF. The chain is built from TRBV10-3 and TRBJ2-3; D possibly corresponds to TRBD1 (5 bases). The V end lost 10 bases, the J end lost 0 bases, and 14 bases lay between the germline ends. Germline loops: CDR1 ENHRY, CDR2 SYGVKD. The CDR3 sequence is 14 residues long.

CDR3 residues: CASKKEDSLNTEAFF. In DNA form, the CDR3 reads TGTGCCAGCAAGAAGGAGGACAGTCTGAACACTGAAGCTTTCTTT. V usage is TRBV6-4 and J usage is TRBJ1-1; D is perhaps TRBD1 (6 bases). In germline, CDR1 is MRHNA, CDR2 SNTAGT. The V gene lost 7 bases and the J gene lost 0 bases, with 15 bases spanning the gap. This CDR3 comprises 15 residues.

This clonotype showed up just once. The chain recombines TRBV5-1 with TRBJ2-7, with 7 nucleotides matching TRBD1. Germline V gene lookup returns CDR1 SGHRS and CDR2 YFSETQ. With V trimmed by 3 bases and J by 5 bases, 5 bases remained unmatched. This CDR3 spans 13 amino acids. Here the CDR3 reads CASSSTGDHEQYF. The CDR3 DNA sequence: TGCGCCAGCAGCTCTACAGGGGACCACGAGCAGTACTTC.

This sequence joins TRBV19 and TRBJ2-7; TRBD1 agrees at 7 bases. The CDR3 runs 16 residues. Germline trimming cut 1 base from V and 3 bases from J; bases unmatched to any gene: 9. The germline V gene encodes CDR1 LNHDA and CDR2 SQIVND (reference sequence). The chain's CDR3 is CASSIVRDSPIYEQYF. In DNA form, the CDR3 reads TGTGCCAGTAGTATAGTCCGGGACAGTCCTATCTACGAGCAGTACTTC.

This clonotype was picked up a small number of times. The chain has TRBV10-3 and TRBJ1-1; TRBD1 might be the D (5 bases). Germline V gives CDR1 ENHRY, CDR2 SYGVKD. The CDR3 sequence is 10 residues long. Trimming took off 8 bases at V and 7 bases at J, with 8 bases between the two ends. The CDR3 protein is CAIGRDEAFF. The CDR3 DNA is TGTGCCATCGGCAGGGATGAAGCTTTCTTT.

This clonotype was recorded only once. The J gene is TRBJ2-1, the V gene TRBV6-1; tentatively, D is TRBD2 (5 bases). Trimming pared 2 bases from V and 7 bases from J, leaving 6 bases between. CDR3 size: 12 residues. Looked up from germline, CDR1 is MNHNS and CDR2 is SASEGT. The CDR3 protein is CASSETGNEQFF. The DNA for the CDR3 is TGTGCCAGCAGTGAAACGGGGAATGAGCAGTTCTTC.

This chain connects TRBV20-1 to TRBJ2-5; D ambiguous. V lost 3 bases and J lost 1, with 15 bases in between. The V gene's germline CDR1 is DFQATT and CDR2 SNEGSKA (reference sequence). The CDR3 runs to 15 residues. The CDR3: CSARLGLVRQETQYF. The CDR3 DNA sequence: TGCAGTGCTAGGCTTGGGCTGGTGCGCCAAGAGACCCAGTACTTC.

V usage is TRBV4-1 and J usage is TRBJ1-2; D is unresolved. With 0 bases removed from V and 5 bases from J, the gap between germline ends came to 19 bases. CDR3 size: 17 residues. Germline CDR1 reads MGHRA; CDR2 reads YSYEKL. CDR3 protein: CASSQDRDRTSGYGYTF. CDR3 nucleotides: TGCGCCAGCAGCCAAGATAGGGATAGGACTTCAGGATATGGCTACACCTTC.

The CDR3 protein is CASRRGNYGYTF. CDR3 DNA: TGTGCCAGCAGACGGGGGAACTATGGCTACACCTTC. The chain recombines TRBV12-3 or TRBV12-4 with TRBJ1-2; D may be TRBD1 (5 bases). The CDR3 extends over 12 amino acids. V lost 6 bases, J lost 2 bases, and 7 bases lay in between.

Notes on this clonotype: Relative to the germline gene, one junction end is altered; a read error may explain this. The chain carries TRBV27 and TRBJ2-7, with unresolved D. There are 13 residues in the CDR3. In germline, CDR1 is MNHEY, CDR2 SMNVEV (reference sequence). The CDR3 DNA sequence: TGTGTCAGCAGTTCGGGTAATTCCCGGGAGCAGTACTTC. Its protein is CVSSSGNSREQYF.

This clonotype has more than one count but fewer than ten. V usage is TRBV7-3 and J usage is TRBJ1-3; D is unresolved. The CDR3 is made up of 15 amino acids. Germline V gene data show CDR1 as SGHTA and CDR2 as FQGTGA. V was clipped by 1 base and J by 0 bases, with 7 bases between them. Here the CDR3 reads CASSLMGSSGNTIYF. CDR3 DNA: TGTGCCAGCAGCTTAATGGGCAGCTCTGGAAACACCATATATTTT. The complete variable domain, with remaining parts taken from reference TRBV7-3 and TRBJ1-3, reads GAGVSQTPSNKVTEKGKYVELRCDPISGHTALYWYRQSLGQGPEFLIYFQGTGAADDSGLPNDRFFAVRPEGSVSTLKIQRTERGDSAVYLCASSLMGSSGNTIYFGEGSWLTVV.

In its sample, this clonotype ranks as medium-sized. This chain uses TRBV5-4 with TRBJ2-1; D remains ambiguous. V shed 1 base and J shed 9 bases, with 8 bases lying between them. Germline-derived CDR1 and CDR2 are SGHNT and YYREEE (reference sequence). The CDR3 sequence is 12 residues long. The DNA of the CDR3 is TGTGCCAGCAGCTTGCAAGAGAGTGAGCAGTTCTTC. It translates to CASSLQESEQFF. Full variable domain (outside the CDR3, taken from reference TRBV5-4 and TRBJ2-1): ETGVTQSPTHLIKTRGQQVTLRCSSQSGHNTVSWYQQALGQGPQFIFQYYREEENGRGNFPPRFSGLQFPNYSSELNVNALELDDSALYLCASSLQESEQFFGPGTRLTVL.

This clonotype came up a few times. The J gene is TRBJ2-5, the V gene TRBV5-4; weak D call: TRBD2 (5 bases). The CDR3 has 15 residues. V shed 6 bases and J shed 0 bases, with 15 bases lying between them. The germline gives CDR1 SGHNT, CDR2 YYREEE (reference sequence). In nucleotides, the CDR3 is TGTGCCAGCACCCTTGGACTGACACACCAAGAGACCCAGTACTTC. Its protein is CASTLGLTHQETQYF.

J is TRBJ1-1 and V is TRBV30; 7 bases align to TRBD1. Germline values: CDR1 GTSNPN, CDR2 SVGIG (reference sequence). The CDR3 is made up of 12 amino acids. Trimming cost V 4 bases and J 4 bases; bases outside gene matches: 3. Written as DNA, the CDR3 is TGTGCCTGGAACAGGGGCCCCACTGAAGCTTTCTTT. Translating it yields CAWNRGPTEAFF.

The chain couples TRBV11-2 to TRBJ2-7; a possible D gene is TRBD2 (6 bases). The length of the CDR3 is 14 residues. V gave up 5 bases and J gave up 2 bases, with 13 bases separating them. Per the germline V gene, CDR1 is SGHAT and CDR2 is FQNNGV. CDR3 DNA sequence: TGTGCCAGCAGCCTCTCCAGGACTACCTACGAGCAGTACTTC. Translated: CASSLSRTTYEQYF.

The sample holds a few counts of this clonotype. V is TRBV1 and J is TRBJ2-7. TRBV1 has pseudogene status. CDR3 length: 14 residues. The CDR3 loop is CTSSHGVLTYEQYF. CDR3 nucleotides: TGCACCAGCAGCCACGGAGTGCTGACCTACGAGCAGTACTTC.